One sample yielded the 10 T cell receptor beta chains listed below, sequenced in a study of cytomegalovirus exposure and HLA in healthy donors. Clones were read by immunoSEQ multiplex PCR, and TCRdb kept only the in-frame ones, dropping some. The top ten hold over 13% of the sample, which has 200,000 to 250,000 clones, 80% to 85% seen once. What was sequenced was PBMCs. Receptors were obtained from a young woman in good health and CMV-seropositive.

The chain combines TRBV4-1 with TRBJ2-7; tentative D call: TRBD2 (5 bases). Germline CDR1 and CDR2: MGHRA and YSYEKL. The CDR3 loop spans 16 amino acids. V lost 2 bases, J lost 2 bases, and 16 bases lay in between. CDR3: CASSQYVRGTTYEQYF. In nucleotides, the CDR3 is TGCGCCAGCAGCCAATACGTCCGGGGTACTACCTACGAGCAGTACTTC.

The chain couples TRBV6-1 to TRBJ1-1; D not resolved. Trimming stripped 4 bases from V and 1 base from J, with 7 bases between. The CDR3 covers 13 residues. Germline CDR1 reads MNHNS; CDR2 reads SASEGT. CDR3 in amino acids: CASSGVSNTEAFF. The CDR3 DNA is TGTGCCAGCAGTGGAGTATCGAACACTGAAGCTTTCTTT.

The chain carries TRBV29-1 and TRBJ1-1, with 7 bases that match TRBD1. The germline gives CDR1 SQVTM, CDR2 ANQGSEA. This CDR3 comprises 13 residues. V shed 7 bases and J 0 bases; nucleotides not matched to a gene: 5. CDR3 region: CSGDSLMNTEAFF. The CDR3 nucleotides are TGCAGCGGGGACAGCCTTATGAACACTGAAGCTTTCTTT.

V usage is TRBV2 and J usage is TRBJ1-1, with D unresolved. Trimming took 0 bases from V and 7 from J, leaving 9 bases between them. CDR1 is SNHLY and CDR2 is FYNNEI in the germline V gene. This CDR3 is 13 amino acids long. The CDR3 nucleotides read TGTGCCAGCAGTGAAGCGTCGGGAATTGAAGCTTTCTTT. This codes for CASSEASGIEAFF.

The chain joins TRBV5-1 to TRBJ1-2, with D maybe TRBD1 (6 bases). The ends were cut back, 0 bases at V and 7 bases at J, with 10 bases in the middle. The CDR3 loop spans 13 amino acids. From germline, CDR1 is SGHRS and CDR2 YFSETQ. The CDR3 loop reads CASSLASGVGYTF. Written as DNA, the CDR3 is TGCGCCAGCAGCTTGGCCTCAGGGGTTGGCTACACCTTC.

This rearrangement joins TRBV6-6 to TRBJ2-1; 9 bases match TRBD2. V dropped 5 bases and J dropped 8; count of bases not matched to a gene: 4. This CDR3 has 13 residues. In germline, CDR1 is MNHNY, CDR2 SVGAGI (reference sequence). CDR3 DNA: TGTGCCAGCAGTCTGACTAGCGGCCATGAGCAGTTCTTC. It yields the protein CASSLTSGHEQFF.

The chain has TRBV27 and TRBJ1-1; 7 bases map to TRBD1. The V segment lost 6 bases and the J segment 5 bases; nucleotides outside the gene matches: 9. Germline V CDR1 and CDR2: MNHEY, SMNVEV (reference sequence). The CDR3 is made up of 14 amino acids. CDR3 residues: CASSLTTGRTEAFF. The CDR3 DNA sequence: TGTGCCAGCAGCCTCACGACAGGGCGGACTGAAGCTTTCTTT.

The chain combines TRBV6-5 with TRBJ2-7; D remains unclear. Germline CDR1 is MNHEY and CDR2 is SVGAGI. This CDR3 is built from 15 residues. V shed 0 bases and J shed 0 bases, with 9 bases lying between them. The CDR3 here is CASSYSMASSYEQYF. CDR3 nucleotide sequence: TGTGCCAGCAGTTACTCGATGGCGAGCTCCTACGAGCAGTACTTC.

The CDR3 bases are TGTGCCAGCAGTGTTTTCACTGAAGCTTTCTTT. Protein product: CASSVFTEAFF. The chain employs TRBV2 and TRBJ1-1; D is unclear. V was cut by 4 bases and J by 4 bases, with 4 bases left in between. Germline CDR1 reads SNHLY; CDR2 reads FYNNEI. This CDR3 comprises 11 residues.

Here the CDR3 DNA reads TGTGCCAGCAGTTACTCGACACACACTGAAGCTTTCTTT. The encoded protein is CASSYSTHTEAFF. The rearrangement uses TRBV6-6 and TRBJ1-1; D gene ambiguous. The germline CDR1 and CDR2 sequences are MNHNY and SVGAGI (reference sequence). V lost 0 bases to trimming and J lost 3 bases, with 5 bases between them. The CDR3 runs to 13 residues.